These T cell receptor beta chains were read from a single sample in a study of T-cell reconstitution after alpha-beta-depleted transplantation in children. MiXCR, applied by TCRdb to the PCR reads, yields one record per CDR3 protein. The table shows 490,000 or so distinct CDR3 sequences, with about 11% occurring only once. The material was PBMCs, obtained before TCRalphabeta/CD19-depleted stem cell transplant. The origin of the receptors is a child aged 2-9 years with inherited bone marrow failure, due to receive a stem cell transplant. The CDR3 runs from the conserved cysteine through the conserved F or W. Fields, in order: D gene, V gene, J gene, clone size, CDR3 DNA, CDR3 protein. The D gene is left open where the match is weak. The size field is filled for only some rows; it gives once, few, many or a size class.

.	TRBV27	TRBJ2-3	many	TGTGCCAGCAGTTTACGTGGACCCGGCGGGGTAGATACGCAGTATTTT	CASSLRGPGGVDTQYF
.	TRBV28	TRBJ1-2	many	TGTGCCAGCAGTTTACAGGGTGGCTACACCTTC	CASSLQGGYTF
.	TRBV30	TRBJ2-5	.	TGTGCCTGGTCCCAAGTCGCGGTACAAGAGACCCAGTACTTC	CAWSQVAVQETQYF
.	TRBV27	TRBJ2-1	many	TGTGCCAGCAGTCTGGGACGGAACTCCTACAATGAGCAGTTCTTC	CASSLGRNSYNEQFF
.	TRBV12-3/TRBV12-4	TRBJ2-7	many	TGTGCCAGCAGCCCAGGGTCCGCTCAAACCGAGCAGTACTTC	CASSPGSAQTEQYF
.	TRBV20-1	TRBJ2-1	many	TGCAGTGCGTGGGGACGCCTAAGGGTCAATGAGCAGTTCTTC	CSAWGRLRVNEQFF
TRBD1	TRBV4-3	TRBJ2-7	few	TGCGCCAGCAGCCAAGATCTTTCCGGGACAGGGACCTACGAGCAGTACTTC	CASSQDLSGTGTYEQYF
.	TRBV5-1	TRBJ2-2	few	TGCGCCAGCAGCTTAGGGCGGCACACCACCGGGGAGCTGTTTTTT	CASSLGRHTTGELFF
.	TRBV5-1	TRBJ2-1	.	TGCGCCAGCAGCTTGGGGTTTAGCAGACTCCCATACAATGAGCAGTTCTTC	CASSLGFSRLPYNEQFF
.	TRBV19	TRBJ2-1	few	TGTGCCAGTAGTATAGAGCGGCCTCTGAGCTCCTACAATGAGCAGTTCTTC	CASSIERPLSSYNEQFF
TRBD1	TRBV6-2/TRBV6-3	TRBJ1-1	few	TGTGCCAGCAGTTACGACGACAGGGAGAACACTGAAGCTTTCTTT	CASSYDDRENTEAFF
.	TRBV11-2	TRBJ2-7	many	TGTGCCAGCAGCTTAGAACCCGAGTTGAGTTACGAGCAGTACTTC	CASSLEPELSYEQYF
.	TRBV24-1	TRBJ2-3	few	TGTGCCACCAGTGATCTGAACCCTCGAGACAGGCTCCCCGCGGTGACGCAGTATTTT	CATSDLNPRDRLPAVTQYF
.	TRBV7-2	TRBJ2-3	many	TGTGCCAGTGAGCGAGGAGCGCCCGATACGCAGTATTTT	CASERGAPDTQYF
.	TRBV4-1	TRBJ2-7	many	TGCGCCAGCAGCCAAGATCCCGCTTCTGGGGAGCAGTACTTC	CASSQDPASGEQYF
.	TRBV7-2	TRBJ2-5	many	TGTGCCAGCAGCTTTTCAACGGGCCAAGAGACCCAGTACTTC	CASSFSTGQETQYF
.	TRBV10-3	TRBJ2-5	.	TGTGCCATCAGTGAGTCAAAGGGGATCAAGGGAGAGACCCAGTACTTC	CAISESKGIKGETQYF
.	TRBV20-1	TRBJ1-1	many	TGCAGTGCTACGAGGGGGGGCTGGAACACTGAAGCTTTCTTT	CSATRGGWNTEAFF
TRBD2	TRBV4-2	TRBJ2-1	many	TGTGCCAGCAGCCAGGCAGCGGGAGGGTCTTTGGTCTTC	CASSQAAGGSLVF
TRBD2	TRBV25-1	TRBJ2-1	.	TGTGCCAGCAGTGAATTTGCGGGAGGGGCGGGGGCTTACAATGAGCAGTTCTTC	CASSEFAGGAGAYNEQFF
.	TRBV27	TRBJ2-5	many	TGTGCCAGCACCACCTCTTGGGGGTCTGGAGAGACCCAGTACTTC	CASTTSWGSGETQYF
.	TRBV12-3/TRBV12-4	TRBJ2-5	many	TGTGCCAGCAGTTTCGGGTCCACCAGGAGGACCCAGTACTTC	CASSFGSTRRTQYF
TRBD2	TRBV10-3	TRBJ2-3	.	TGTGCCATCAGTGTACGGATAGAGGGACTAACCACAGATACGCAGTATTTT	CAISVRIEGLTTDTQYF
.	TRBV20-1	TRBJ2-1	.	TGCTGTGCTAGAGATATAGTGAAAGAGAGCTCCTACAATGAGCAGTTCTTC	CCARDIVKESSYNEQFF
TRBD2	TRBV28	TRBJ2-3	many	TGTGCCAGCGAAATAGCGGGAGAGACAGATACGCAGTATTTT	CASEIAGETDTQYF
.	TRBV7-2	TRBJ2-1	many	TGTGCCAGCAGCTTACTAGGACTCGTTCAGTTCTTC	CASSLLGLVQFF
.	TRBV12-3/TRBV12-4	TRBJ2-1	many	TGTGCCAGCAGTCCATCGGGATCAGGGTTAGGGGAGCAGTTCTTC	CASSPSGSGLGEQFF
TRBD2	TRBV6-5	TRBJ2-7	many	TGTGCCAGCAGTTACGCGCCCCATGGGACTAGCGGGATAAGGGGGGAGCAGTACTTC	CASSYAPHGTSGIRGEQYF
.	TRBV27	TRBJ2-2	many	TGTGCCAGCACCTTGGGAGCAGCGAACACCGGGGAGCTGTTTTTT	CASTLGAANTGELFF
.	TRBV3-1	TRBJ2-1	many	TGTGCCAGCAGCCAGCCCGGTAGCGTATACAATGAGCAGTTCTTC	CASSQPGSVYNEQFF
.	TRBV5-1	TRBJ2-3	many	TGCGCCAGCAGCTCGGGGCCGACCGGAGATACGCAGTATTTT	CASSSGPTGDTQYF
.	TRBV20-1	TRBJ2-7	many	TGCAGTGCTAGGTTGCTAGCGCATAGCTCCTACGAGCAGTACTTC	CSARLLAHSSYEQYF
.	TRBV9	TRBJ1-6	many	TGTGCCAGCAGCGTAGTTGAGGGATCACCCCTCCACTTT	CASSVVEGSPLHF
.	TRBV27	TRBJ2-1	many	TGTGCCAGCAGTTTTATGGGCCCGGGCAATGAGCAGTTCTTC	CASSFMGPGNEQFF
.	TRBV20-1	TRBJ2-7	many	TGCAGTGCTTTTTTGGGGGGCCCCTCCTACGAGCAGTACTTC	CSAFLGGPSYEQYF
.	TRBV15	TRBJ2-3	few	TGTGCCACCAGCCCCCGGGACAAAAACACAGATACGCAGTATTTT	CATSPRDKNTDTQYF
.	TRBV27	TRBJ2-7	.	TGTGCCAGCAGTTCACCTGGGCCCGAGCAGTACTTC	CASSSPGPEQYF
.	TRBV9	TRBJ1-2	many	TGTGCCAGCAGCGTAGACGGGGAGCACTATGGCTACACCTTC	CASSVDGEHYGYTF
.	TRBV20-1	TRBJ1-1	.	TGCAGTGCTAGAGATTCAAGGGGCACTGGCACTGAAGCTTTCTTT	CSARDSRGTGTEAFF
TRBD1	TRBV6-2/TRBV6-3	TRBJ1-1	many	TGTGCCAGCAGTGACACCCGACGACAGGGTAGGACTGAAGCTTTCTTT	CASSDTRRQGRTEAFF
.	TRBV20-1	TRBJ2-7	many	TGCAGTGCTAGAGGGGGGGAGCAGGGATATACGGAGCAGTACTTC	CSARGGEQGYTEQYF
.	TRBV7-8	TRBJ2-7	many	TGTGCCAGCAGCTTCAAAGGGCTCTCCTACGAGCAGTACTTC	CASSFKGLSYEQYF
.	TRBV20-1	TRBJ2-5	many	TGCAGTGCTGCGACAGGAGGGGACCAAGAGACCCAGTACTTC	CSAATGGDQETQYF
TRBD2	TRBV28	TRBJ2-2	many	TGTGCCAGCAGTCTAGCGGGAGGTAACGGGGAGCTGTTTTTT	CASSLAGGNGELFF
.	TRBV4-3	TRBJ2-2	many	TGCGCCAGCAGCCTACAGGGCTCCGGGGAGCTGTTTTTT	CASSLQGSGELFF
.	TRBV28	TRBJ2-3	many	TGTGCCAGCAGTTTAGGTCCAGTGGAAAGGGGGATCACAGATACGCAGTATTTT	CASSLGPVERGITDTQYF
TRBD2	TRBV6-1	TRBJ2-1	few	TGTGCCAGCAGCCGTGGACTAGCGGGGTTCAATGAGCAGTTCTTC	CASSRGLAGFNEQFF
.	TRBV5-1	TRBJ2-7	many	TGCGCCAGCAGCTTGGCCGGCCAGGCGGGTGAGGGAGGGCAGTACTTC	CASSLAGQAGEGGQYF
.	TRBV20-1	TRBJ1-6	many	TGCAGTGCTAGAGATCCGGCAGGGCGACCCCTCCACTTT	CSARDPAGRPLHF